This T cell receptor beta chain emerged from a study of T cells in Graves' hyperthyroidism and ophthalmopathy (dated by TCRdb to between 2018 and 2020). Describing the broader study: Peripheral blood samples were taken at initial diagnosis, before any treatment was given. A discovery cohort of about a hundred patients, approximately 45 with Graves' ophthalmopathy and 57 with stable Graves' hyperthyroidism, was used to find distinguishing TCR V-J signatures. Prospective prediction of ophthalmopathy was tested in an independent validation cohort consisting of 18 hyperthyroidism patients and some 16 patients who later progressed to ophthalmopathy. The 80 to 100 discovery patients were randomly divided into training and test sets at a 7:3 ratio. Thyroid tissue and blood T-cell repertoires from roughly 6 Graves' hyperthyroidism patients were also compared in the study. Once sampling was done, hyperthyroidism patients were given methimazole at a starting dose of 30 mg daily, whereas ophthalmopathy patients were given high-dose intravenous methylprednisolone. The paper describes TCR Vbeta CDR3 sequencing of around 140 peripheral blood samples, made up of 43 ophthalmopathy patients, roughly 75 hyperthyroidism patients and some 17 progressor patients.

TCR beta CDR3 regions were amplified from RNA transcripts. For the first round of RT-PCR on the TCR CDR3, the HTBI primer set was used together with the Qiagen OneStep RT-PCR kit. The libraries were constructed in a second round of multiplex PCR and then size-selected and purified. The libraries were sequenced on an Illumina HiSeq2000 using paired-end 100 bp reads. The original methods were these. Raw data were processed with SOAPnuke, discarding reads with adapters, uncalled bases, mean Phred below 15, or no exact constant-primer or identifier match. High-quality paired reads were merged using COPE v1.2.5, and each unique nucleotide sequence was defined as a clonotype. MiTCR v1.1 was used to align the clonotypes against IMGT TRBV, TRBD and TRBJ reference segments. Only V-J combinations with frequency above 0.0001, covering roughly 99% of repertoires, were analysed. The TCS score was defined as F50 (clonal expansion) divided by E x V (chaos), with BLOSUM62-based TCRdist calculated between CDR3 peptides within each V-J. Welch's t-statistics and random forest reduced roughly 540 V-J features to roughly 13, which were used in a naive Bayes classifier (R e1071). TCRdb trimmed public reads at Q25 via fastp, called clones via MiXCR and kept in-frame beta chains. CDR3 protein sequences are deduplicated, and each keeps its most common genes and DNA. TCRdb, not the authors, supplied the V and J calls. A total of a few hundred thousand distinct CDR3 sequences appear in this sample, around 18% of them only once. Jointly, the top ten make up less than 45% of the sample.

General study outcomes and caveats: Most expanded thyroid clonotypes (frequency above 0.001) were also detected in blood, suggesting blood repertoires may reflect thyroid immune responses. In cross-validation, a model built on a 13 V-J signature told ophthalmopathy apart from stable hyperthyroidism with 85% to 90% sensitivity and around 81% specificity, and in testing the same model reached 80%/75%. In validation, the model predicted progression to ophthalmopathy with 55% to 71% sensitivity and about 73% specificity, a median of approximately 6.7 months before onset. No statistical method was used to fix the sample size in advance, and group allocation was not hidden from the investigators.

Turning to this clonotype: It has no known antigen specificity. An end of the junction does not agree with germline; a read error may underlie this.

In the ophthalmopathy patients, disease was moderately to severely active, with a Clinical Activity Score of 3 or more, a NOSPECS grade of 4 or more, and a duration of less than 3 months. Any patient with an uncontrolled infection, another autoimmune disease, pregnancy or lactation was excluded. Diagnoses were based on clinical symptoms, serum thyroxine and TRAb, thyroid ultrasound and orbital computed tomography. PBMCs were separated from over 9 ml of fresh peripheral blood using Ficoll-Paque density gradient centrifugation. Total RNA was extracted using Trizol reagent, and RNA quality was assessed on an Agilent 2100 Bioanalyzer. The TCR originated in a young man with Graves' ophthalmopathy. Sequenced input: blood.

The sequence in DNA is TGTGCTAGCAGCTTAGGGGGAGGAGTAGATACGCAGTATTTT. It encodes CASSLGGGVDTQYF. The chain was built from TRBV7-7 and TRBJ2-3; the D element might be TRBD1 or TRBD2, as each aligns at 6 bases. The germline V gene (reference sequence) provides CDR1 SSHAT and CDR2 FNYEAQ. The CDR3 starts with the cysteine, ends with the phenylalanine, and has 14 residues. CDR3 DNA only is kept here, 42 bases in frame from base 1.